This entry is about one T cell receptor (beta chain). No antigen is known for it. Assay: immunoSEQ multiplex PCR; the TCRdb copy retains only in-frame clones and omits some. The table has around 340,000 clones, 85% to 90% seen once; the top ten hold about 4.6%. The data were taken from a study of Ad26.COV2.S vaccination and SARS-CoV-2 variants. General study results and limits: Analyses that measured TCR breadth and depth may have underestimated total T cell responses.

The sample's treatment: around 19 received Ad26.COV2.S at low or high dose, single or two shots; about five received placebo; per-sample allocation not given. The samples were gathered on day 63 after the first injection of vaccine or placebo. The sequence derives from a person between 18 and 59 years old who received the Ad26.COV2.S COVID-19 vaccine or a placebo. The source material was peripheral blood, sampled in a trial of Ad26.COV2.S vaccine versus placebo.

CDR3 residues: CASSPRRDRGPDTQYF. CDR3 DNA: TGTGCCAGTAGCCCCCGTCGGGACAGGGGGCCAGATACGCAGTATTTT. The chain has TRBV19 and TRBJ2-3; 12 nucleotides agree with TRBD1. This CDR3 region has 16 residues. The V and J ends lost 6 bases and 4 bases, in that order; junction bases with no gene match: 8. CDR1 LNHDA and CDR2 SQIVND come from the germline V gene (reference sequence). Full variable domain (remainder filled in from reference TRBV19 and TRBJ2-3): DGGITQSPKYLFRKEGQNVTLSCEQNLNHDAMYWYRQDPGQGLRLIYYSQIVNDFQKGDIAEGYSVSREKKESFPLTVTSAQKNPTAFYLCASSPRRDRGPDTQYFGPGTRLTVL.